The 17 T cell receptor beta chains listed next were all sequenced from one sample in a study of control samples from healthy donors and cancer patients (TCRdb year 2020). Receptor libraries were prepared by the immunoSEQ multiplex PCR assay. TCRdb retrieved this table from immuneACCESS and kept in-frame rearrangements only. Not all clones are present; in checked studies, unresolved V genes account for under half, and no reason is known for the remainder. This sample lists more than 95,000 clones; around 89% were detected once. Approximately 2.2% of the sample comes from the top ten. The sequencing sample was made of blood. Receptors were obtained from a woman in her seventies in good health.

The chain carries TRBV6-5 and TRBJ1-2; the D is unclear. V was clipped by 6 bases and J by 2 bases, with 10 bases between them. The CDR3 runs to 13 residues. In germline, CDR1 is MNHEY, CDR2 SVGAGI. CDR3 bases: TGTGCCAGCAGCCTTTCCGTGAACTATGGCTACACCTTC. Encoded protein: CASSLSVNYGYTF.

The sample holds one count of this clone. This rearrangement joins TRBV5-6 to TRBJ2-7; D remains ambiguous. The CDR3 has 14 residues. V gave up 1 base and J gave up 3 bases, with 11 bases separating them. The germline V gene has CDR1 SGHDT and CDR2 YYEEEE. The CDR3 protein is CASSLTLTRYEQYF. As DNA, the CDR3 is TGTGCCAGCAGCTTGACCCTGACGCGCTACGAGCAGTACTTC.

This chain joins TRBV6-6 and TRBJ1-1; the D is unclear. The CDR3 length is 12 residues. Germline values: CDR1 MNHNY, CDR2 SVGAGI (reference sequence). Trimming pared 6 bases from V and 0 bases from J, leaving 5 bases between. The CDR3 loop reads CASSPVNTEAFF. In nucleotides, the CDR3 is TGTGCCAGCAGCCCAGTGAACACTGAAGCTTTCTTT.

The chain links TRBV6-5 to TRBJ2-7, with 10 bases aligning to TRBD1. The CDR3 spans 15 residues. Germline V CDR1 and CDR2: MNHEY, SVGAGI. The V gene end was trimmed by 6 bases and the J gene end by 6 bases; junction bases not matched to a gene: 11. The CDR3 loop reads CASRKTGQGTVEQYF. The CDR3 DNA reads TGTGCCAGCAGAAAAACGGGACAGGGGACCGTCGAGCAGTACTTC.

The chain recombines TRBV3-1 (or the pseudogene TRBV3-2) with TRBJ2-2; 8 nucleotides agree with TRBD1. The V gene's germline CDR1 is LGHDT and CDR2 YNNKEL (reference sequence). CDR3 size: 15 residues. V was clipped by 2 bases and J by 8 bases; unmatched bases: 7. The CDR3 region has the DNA TGTGCCAGCAGCCAACCCGGACAGGGTGCGGGGGAGCTGTTTTTT. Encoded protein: CASSQPGQGAGELFF.

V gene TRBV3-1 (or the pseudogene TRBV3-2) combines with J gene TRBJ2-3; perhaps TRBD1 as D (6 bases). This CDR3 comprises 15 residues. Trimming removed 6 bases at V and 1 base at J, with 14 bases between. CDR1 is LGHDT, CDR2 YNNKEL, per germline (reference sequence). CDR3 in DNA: TGTGCCAGCAGGAGGGGGACGGGGCGCACAGATACGCAGTATTTT. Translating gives CASRRGTGRTDTQYF.

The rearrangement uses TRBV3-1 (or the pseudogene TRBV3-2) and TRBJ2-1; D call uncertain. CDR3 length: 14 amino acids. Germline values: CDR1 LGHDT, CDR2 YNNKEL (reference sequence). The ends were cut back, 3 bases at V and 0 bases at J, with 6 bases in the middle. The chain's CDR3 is CASSQIYSYNEQFF. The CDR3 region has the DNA TGTGCCAGCAGCCAGATCTACTCCTACAATGAGCAGTTCTTC.

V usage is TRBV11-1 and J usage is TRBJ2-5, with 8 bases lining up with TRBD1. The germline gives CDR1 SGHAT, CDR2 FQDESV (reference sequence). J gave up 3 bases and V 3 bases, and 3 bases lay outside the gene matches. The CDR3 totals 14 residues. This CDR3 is CASSFNRGKETQYF. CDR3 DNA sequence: TGTGCCAGCAGCTTCAACAGGGGGAAAGAGACCCAGTACTTC. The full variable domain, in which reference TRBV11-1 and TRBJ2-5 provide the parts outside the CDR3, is EAEVAQSPRYKITEKSQAVAFWCDPISGHATLYWYRQILGQGPELLVQFQDESVVDDSQLPKDRFSAERLKGVDSTLKIQPAELGDSAMYLCASSFNRGKETQYFGPGTRLLVL.

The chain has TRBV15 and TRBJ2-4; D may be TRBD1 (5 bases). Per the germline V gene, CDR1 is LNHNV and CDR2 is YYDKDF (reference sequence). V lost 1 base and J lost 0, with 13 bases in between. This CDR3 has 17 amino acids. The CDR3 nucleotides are TGTGCCACCAGCAGAGGCAGACAGTTACTAGCCAAAAACATTCAGTACTTC. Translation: CATSRGRQLLAKNIQYF.

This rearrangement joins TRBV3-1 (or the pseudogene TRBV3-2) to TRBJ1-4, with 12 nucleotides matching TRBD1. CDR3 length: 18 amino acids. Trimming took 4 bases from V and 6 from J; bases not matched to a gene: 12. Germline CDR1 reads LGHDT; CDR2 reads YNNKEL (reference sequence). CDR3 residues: CASSPGTGGVMIYEKLFF. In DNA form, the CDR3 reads TGTGCCAGCAGCCCCGGGACAGGGGGCGTCATGATATATGAAAAACTGTTTTTT.

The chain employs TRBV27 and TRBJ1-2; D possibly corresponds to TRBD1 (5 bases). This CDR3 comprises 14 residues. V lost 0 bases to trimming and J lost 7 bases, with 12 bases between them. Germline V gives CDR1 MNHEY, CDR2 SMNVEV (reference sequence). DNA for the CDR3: TGTGCCAGCAGTTTATCGGAGGGGTTGGGTGGCTACACCTTC. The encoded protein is CASSLSEGLGGYTF.

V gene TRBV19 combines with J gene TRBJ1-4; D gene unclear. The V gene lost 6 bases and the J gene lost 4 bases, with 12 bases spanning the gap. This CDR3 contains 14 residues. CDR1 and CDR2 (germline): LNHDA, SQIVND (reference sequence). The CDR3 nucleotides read TGTGCCAGTAGCTTCCCCGGAAGTAATGAAAAACTGTTTTTT. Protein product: CASSFPGSNEKLFF.

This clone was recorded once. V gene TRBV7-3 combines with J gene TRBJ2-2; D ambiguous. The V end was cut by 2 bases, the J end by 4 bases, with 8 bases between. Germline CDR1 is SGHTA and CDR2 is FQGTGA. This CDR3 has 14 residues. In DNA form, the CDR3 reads TGTGCCAGCAGCTTAGGGCAGAGCACCGGGGAGCTGTTTTTT. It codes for CASSLGQSTGELFF.

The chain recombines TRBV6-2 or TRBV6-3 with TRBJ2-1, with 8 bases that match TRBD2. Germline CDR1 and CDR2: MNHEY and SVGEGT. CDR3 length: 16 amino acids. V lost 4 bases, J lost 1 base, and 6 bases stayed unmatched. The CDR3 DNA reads TGTGCCAGCAGTTCCATTAGCGGGGAGTCCTACAATGAGCAGTTCTTC. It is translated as CASSSISGESYNEQFF.

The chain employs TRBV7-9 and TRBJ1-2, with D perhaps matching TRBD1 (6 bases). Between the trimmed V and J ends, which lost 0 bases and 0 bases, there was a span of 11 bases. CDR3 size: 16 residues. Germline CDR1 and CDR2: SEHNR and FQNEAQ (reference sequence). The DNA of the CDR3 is TGTGCCAGCAGCTTAGCGGGGGGCAGAGCTAACTATGGCTACACCTTC. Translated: CASSLAGGRANYGYTF.

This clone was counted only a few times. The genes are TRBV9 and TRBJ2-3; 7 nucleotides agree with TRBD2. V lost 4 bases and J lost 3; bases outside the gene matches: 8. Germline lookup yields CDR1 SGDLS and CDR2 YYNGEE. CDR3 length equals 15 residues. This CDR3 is CASSPIMGGTDTQYF. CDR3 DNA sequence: TGTGCCAGCAGCCCCATTATGGGAGGGACAGATACGCAGTATTTT.

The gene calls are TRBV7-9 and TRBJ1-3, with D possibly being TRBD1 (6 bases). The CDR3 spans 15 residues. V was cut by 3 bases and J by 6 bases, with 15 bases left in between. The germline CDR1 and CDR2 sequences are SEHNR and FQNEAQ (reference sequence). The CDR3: CASSFRQGIENTIYF. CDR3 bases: TGTGCCAGCAGCTTTAGGCAGGGGATAGAAAACACCATATATTTT.